This is a list of T cell receptor beta chains from one sample in a study of OX40 agonist ivuxolimab in advanced cancers. Only in-frame clones appear in the TCRdb table, and some are missing; sequencing was by immunoSEQ multiplex PCR. The table has tens of thousands of clones, approximately 94% seen once. Sequencing was performed on CD4+ or CD8+ T cells sorted from blood, taken in a trial of the OX40 agonist ivuxolimab. The receptors stem from an adult with an advanced solid tumor such as melanoma, head and neck, liver or kidney cancer. The CDR3 runs from the conserved cysteine through the conserved F or W. Fields, in order: J gene, clone size, V gene, D gene, CDR3 DNA, CDR3 protein. A D gene is named only where the DNA matches it firmly. Size tells how often a clone was seen (once, few, many) or the class of an expanded clone, and some rows leave it out.

>TRBJ2-1|few|TRBV5-4|NA
TGTGCCAGCAGCCCTAGGGGTCTCTACAATGAGCAGTTCTTC
CASSPRGLYNEQFF
>TRBJ1-1|few|TRBV27|NA
TGTGCCAGCAGGGTGCGCATGAACACTGAAGCTTTCTTT
CASRVRMNTEAFF
>TRBJ2-3|NA|TRBV9|NA
TGTGCCAGCAGCCCCATTTCCTACACAGATACGCAGTATTTT
CASSPISYTDTQYF
>TRBJ1-2|NA|TRBV18|TRBD1
TGTGCCAGCTCCCGAAACCTCGAGACAGGGGGCGATGGCTACACCTTC
CASSRNLETGGDGYTF
>TRBJ2-5|NA|TRBV7-2|TRBD2
TGTGCCAGCAGCTTAGCGTTGGGGGGAGGGCCCGGGACCCAGTACTTC
CASSLALGGGPGTQYF
>TRBJ1-1|NA|TRBV29-1|NA
TGCAGCGTTGAGGAGGCTAGGGGGAACACTGAAGCTTTCTTT
CSVEEARGNTEAFF
>TRBJ1-5|NA|TRBV15|NA
TGTGCCACCAGCAGGGGGGCGTTTAGCAATCAGCCCCAGCATTTT
CATSRGAFSNQPQHF
>TRBJ1-4|NA|TRBV7-9|NA
TGTGCCAGCAGCATTGGGCTTGATGAAAAACTGTTTTTT
CASSIGLDEKLFF
>TRBJ2-7|NA|TRBV10-2|TRBD2
TGCGCCAGTGGGGGACTAGCGGGCTTAGGAGAGCAGTACTTC
CASGGLAGLGEQYF
>TRBJ2-7|NA|TRBV18|NA
TGTGCCAGCTCACCACCGACAGGTACCTACGAGCAGTACTTC
CASSPPTGTYEQYF
>TRBJ2-1|NA|TRBV7-3|TRBD1
TGTGCCAGCAGCCTGGCCGCCGGGACAGCCTACAATGAGCAGTTCTTC
CASSLAAGTAYNEQFF